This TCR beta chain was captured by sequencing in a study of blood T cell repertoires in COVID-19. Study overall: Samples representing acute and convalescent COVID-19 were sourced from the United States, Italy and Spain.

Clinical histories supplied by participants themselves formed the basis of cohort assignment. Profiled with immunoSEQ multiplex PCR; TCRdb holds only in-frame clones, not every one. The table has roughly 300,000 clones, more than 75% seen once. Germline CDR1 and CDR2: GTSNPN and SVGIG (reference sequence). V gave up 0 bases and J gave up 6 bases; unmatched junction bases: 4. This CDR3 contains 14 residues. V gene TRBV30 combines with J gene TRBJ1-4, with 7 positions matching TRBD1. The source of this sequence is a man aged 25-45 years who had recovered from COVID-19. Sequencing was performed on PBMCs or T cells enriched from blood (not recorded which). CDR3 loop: CAWSVGGGDEKLFF. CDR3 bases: TGTGCCTGGAGTGTAGGGGGCGGCGATGAAAAACTGTTTTTT. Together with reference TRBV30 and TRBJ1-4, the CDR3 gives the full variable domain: SQTIHQWPATLVQPVGSPLSLECTVEGTSNPNLYWYRQAAGRGLQLLFYSVGIGQISSEVPQNLSASRPQDRQFILSSKKLLLSDSGFYLCAWSVGGGDEKLFFGSGTQLSVL.